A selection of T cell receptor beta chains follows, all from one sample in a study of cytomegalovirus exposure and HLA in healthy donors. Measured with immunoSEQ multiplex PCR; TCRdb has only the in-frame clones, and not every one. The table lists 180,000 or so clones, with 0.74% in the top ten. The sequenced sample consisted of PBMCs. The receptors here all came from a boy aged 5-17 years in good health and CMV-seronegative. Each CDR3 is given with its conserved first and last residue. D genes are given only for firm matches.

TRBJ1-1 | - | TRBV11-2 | TGTGCCAGCAGCCAAGGGGGTCTTGGGGAAGCTTTCTTT | CASSQGGLGEAFF
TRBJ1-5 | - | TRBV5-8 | TGTGCCAGCAGCTTGGGTTCTCAGGGCATTCATAACAATCAGCCCCAGCATTTT | CASSLGSQGIHNNQPQHF
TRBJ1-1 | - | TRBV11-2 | TGTGCCAGCAGCTCAAGGGCAGGGTTTAGAAACACTGAAGCTTTCTTT | CASSSRAGFRNTEAFF
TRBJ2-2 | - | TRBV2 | TGTGCCACCACCGGGTGGCTCCCAAGAACCGGGGAGCTGTTTTTT | CATTGWLPRTGELFF
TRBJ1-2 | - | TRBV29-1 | TGCAGTGTTAGACGAGGAGACGGACAGCATAACTATGGCTACACCTTC | CSVRRGDGQHNYGYTF
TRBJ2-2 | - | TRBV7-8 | TGTGCCAGCAGCTTGGCAGGGGGGCCCGGGGAGCTGTTTTTT | CASSLAGGPGELFF
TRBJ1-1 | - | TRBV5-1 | TGCGCCAGCAGCTGGGTGGACAGTGAGAACACTGAAGCTTTCTTT | CASSWVDSENTEAFF
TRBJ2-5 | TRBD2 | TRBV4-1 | TGCGCCAGCAGTTTCCGAAGCGGGGGCGACGGCGAGACCCAGTACTTC | CASSFRSGGDGETQYF
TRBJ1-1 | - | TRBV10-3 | TGTGCCATCAGTGAGCCGGGGCCGGGGGAGACTGAAGCTTTCTTT | CAISEPGPGETEAFF
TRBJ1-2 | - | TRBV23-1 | TGCGCCAGCAGTCAATCGCCGGGTTGTGGCTACACCTTC | CASSQSPGCGYTF
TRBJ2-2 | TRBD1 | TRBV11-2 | TGTGCCAGCAGCGAGGACAGGGTCAACACCGGGGAGCTGTTTTTT | CASSEDRVNTGELFF
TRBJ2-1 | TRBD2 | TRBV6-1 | TGTGCCAGCAGCGATCCGAGCGGGGGGTTCAATGAGCAGTTCTTC | CASSDPSGGFNEQFF
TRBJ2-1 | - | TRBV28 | TGTGCCAGCAGTTCCGCGATTGAGCAGTTCTTC | CASSSAIEQFF